This T cell receptor (beta chain) derives from a study of vaccination effects on CD4 cells after COVID-19. About the study: It was two doses of either the BNT162b2 or mRNA-1273 vaccine that participants received. A density of about 2.2 million PBMC per well was used; these cells were cultured with roughly 10 IU/ml IL-2 and roughly 10 ug/ml peptides.

Findings of the study overall: Clones induced by infection and by vaccine showed marked clonal contraction late after vaccination. Convalescents' post-vaccine spike-reactive clones were mainly new, vaccine-induced.

With respect to this clone: Its cognate antigen is unknown.

Method: immunoSEQ multiplex PCR; TCRdb's copy keeps in-frame clones and lacks some. The sample lists some 49,000 clones, 74% occurring once. Following culture for ten to eleven days, CD4+ T cells were isolated. Germline CDR1 and CDR2: SGHRS and YFSETQ. This CDR3 has 14 amino acids. Trimming left V 6 bases short and J 2 bases short, with 14 bases between. This chain connects TRBV5-1 to TRBJ1-1, with D perhaps TRBD1 (6 bases). The source of this sequence is a human donor who had a prior SARS-CoV-2 infection. The input for sequencing was CD4+ T cells from PBMCs cultured without peptide, taken before COVID-19 vaccination. The CDR3: CASTLFGTNTEAFF. The CDR3 DNA reads TGCGCCAGCACCTTATTCGGGACAAACACTGAAGCTTTCTTT.